These 11 T cell receptor beta chains were sequenced from one sample in a study of cytomegalovirus exposure and HLA in healthy donors. 13 Jbeta primers and 60 Vbeta primers were used for the PCR. Libraries were prepared by immunoSEQ multiplex PCR; TCRdb keeps only in-frame clonotypes and omits some of them. Here the sample spans 80,000 to 100,000 clones, around 68% being singletons. Specimen: PBMCs. The receptor set was obtained from a man aged 50 or older in good health and CMV-seronegative.

The rearrangement joins TRBV4-2 to TRBJ1-4; 7 positions match TRBD1. The V gene's germline CDR1 is LGHNA and CDR2 YNFKEQ. This CDR3 has 17 amino acids. Unmatched junction bases numbered 4, after V lost 0 bases and J lost 0 bases. The CDR3 sequence is CASSQEGQGATNEKLFF. The CDR3 DNA reads as TGTGCCAGCAGCCAAGAAGGGCAGGGGGCAACTAATGAAAAACTGTTTTTT.

The chain carries TRBV4-3 and TRBJ2-7; a possible D gene is TRBD1 (5 bases). Trimming left V 0 bases short and J 0 bases short, with 24 bases between. CDR3 length: 20 amino acids. Germline CDR1 and CDR2: LGHNA and YSLEER. The CDR3 is CASSQEVLYVGQGNSYEQYF. DNA of the CDR3: TGCGCCAGCAGCCAAGAAGTTTTGTATGTTGGTCAGGGTAACTCCTACGAGCAGTACTTC.

V is TRBV28 and J is TRBJ2-1, with 8 bases that match TRBD2. CDR1 is MDHEN, CDR2 SYDVKM, per germline. The V gene end was trimmed by 6 bases and the J gene end by 11 bases; junction bases not matched to a gene: 15. The CDR3 spans 15 residues. CDR3 DNA: TGTGCCAGCAGCGGGAGGGCCCCTACAAGATTACAGCAGTTCTTC. Amino acids: CASSGRAPTRLQQFF.

The J gene is TRBJ1-6, the V gene TRBV19; the D gene is possibly TRBD1 (5 bases). The CDR3 runs to 14 residues. V lost 11 bases and J lost 7, with 18 bases in between. Germline assignment: CDR1 LNHDA and CDR2 SQIVND (reference sequence). This chain's CDR3 is CAGGIGAGNSPLHF. In nucleotides, the CDR3 is TGTGCCGGAGGGATTGGGGCCGGCAATTCACCCCTCCACTTT.

V and J are TRBV28 and TRBJ1-2; TRBD1 might be the D (5 bases). This CDR3 is built from 15 residues. V was clipped by 6 bases and J by 2 bases, with 16 bases between them. Germline assignment: CDR1 MDHEN and CDR2 SYDVKM. CDR3 nucleotides: TGTGCCAGCAGGGGCGGCGGGGGTGGGAACTATGGCTACACCTTC. It specifies CASRGGGGGNYGYTF.

The V call is TRBV11-2, the J call TRBJ1-1; D is perhaps TRBD1 (5 bases). From germline, CDR1 is SGHAT and CDR2 FQNNGV. The CDR3 sequence is 16 residues long. The V end lost 0 bases, the J end lost 0 bases, and 11 bases lay between the germline ends. CDR3 DNA: TGTGCCAGCAGCTTAGATCGGGGGGGGATGAACACTGAAGCTTTCTTT. Translated: CASSLDRGGMNTEAFF.

The sample holds a few counts of this clone. The V and J genes are TRBV6-1 and TRBJ2-1; 7 nucleotides align to TRBD2. The V segment lost 2 bases and the J segment 2 bases; nucleotides outside the gene matches: 3. Germline lookup yields CDR1 MNHNS and CDR2 SASEGT. CDR3 length: 15 amino acids. The CDR3 here is CASSESSGTYNEQFF. The CDR3 DNA reads as TGTGCCAGCAGTGAATCTAGCGGCACCTACAATGAGCAGTTCTTC.

A word on this clone: One end of the junction varies from germline; a read error may be responsible. Other DNA variants within this sample encode the same CDR3. This rearrangement joins TRBV18 to TRBJ1-6; 8 positions agree with TRBD1. Germline V gene lookup returns CDR1 KGHSH and CDR2 LQKENI. This CDR3 is built from 15 residues. The CDR3 nucleotides are TGTGCCAGCTCACCACGACAGGGGTATAATTCCCCCCTCCACTTT. Translation gives CASSPRQGYNSPLHF.

This chain joins TRBV19 and TRBJ1-2; unclear D gene. CDR1 is LNHDA, CDR2 SQIVND, per germline (reference sequence). V gave up 5 bases and J gave up 2 bases, with 12 bases separating them. The CDR3 is made up of 14 amino acids. CDR3 coding DNA: TGTGCCAGTAGTGTGGGCAGTCAAAACTATGGCTACACCTTC. The encoded protein is CASSVGSQNYGYTF.

This chain links TRBV5-8 with TRBJ1-2; 7 nucleotides agree with TRBD1. Germline V gene sequence: CDR1 SGHTS, CDR2 YDEGEE. V was pared by 4 bases and J by 1 base, with 4 bases of the junction left unmatched. This CDR3 has 14 residues. For the CDR3, the DNA is TGTGCCAGCAGCCGGGACAGACTTAACTATGGCTACACCTTC. As protein: CASSRDRLNYGYTF. The full variable domain, its missing parts supplied by reference TRBV5-8 and TRBJ1-2, is EAGVTQSPTHLIKTRGQQATLRCSPISGHTSVYWYQQALGLGLQFLLWYDEGEERNRGNFPPRFSGRQFPNYSSELNVNALELEDSALYLCASSRDRLNYGYTFGSGTRLTVV.

The CDR3 loop is CASSPSGAQETQYF. CDR3 bases: TGTGCCAGCAGCCCGAGCGGGGCCCAAGAGACCCAGTACTTC. The chain recombines TRBV7-9 with TRBJ2-5, with 7 bases aligning to TRBD2. Per the germline V gene, CDR1 is SEHNR and CDR2 is FQNEAQ (reference sequence). The CDR3 totals 14 residues. V lost 5 bases to trimming and J lost 1 base; unmatched junction nucleotides: 4. The entire variable domain, with the rest obtained from reference TRBV7-9 and TRBJ2-5, is as follows: DTGVSQNPRHKITKRGQNVTFRCDPISEHNRLYWYRQTLGQGPEFLTYFQNEAQLEKSRLLSDRFSAERPKGSFSTLEIQRTEQGDSAMYLCASSPSGAQETQYFGPGTRLLVL.